This T cell receptor beta chain is from a study of naive and memory T cell subsets. Notes on the study in general: Over 90% of naive TCR sequences appeared only once after error correction, unlike memory subsets.

This clonotype was counted only a few times. Its antigen remains unidentified. There are 16 residues in the CDR3. V gave up 10 bases and J gave up 3 bases; unmatched junction bases: 14. Per the germline V gene, CDR1 is MNHNS and CDR2 is SASEGT. The beta constant-region primer was an equimolar mix of two oligonucleotides covering TRBC1 and TRBC2. MiXCR, applied by TCRdb to the UMI-ligation and nested PCR reads, yields one record per CDR3 protein. The repertoire holds around 29,000 distinct CDR3 sequences, with roughly 10% as singletons. The source of this sequence is a human donor in good health. The rearrangement uses TRBV6-1 and TRBJ2-1; TRBD2 agrees at 8 bases. Sequenced: effector memory CD4+ T cells from blood. Described subset: effector memory, CD45RA- CD27-. CDR3: CATDGSSGSRYNEQFF. The CDR3 DNA follows: TGTGCCACGGACGGTTCGAGCGGGAGCCGCTACAATGAGCAGTTCTTC.